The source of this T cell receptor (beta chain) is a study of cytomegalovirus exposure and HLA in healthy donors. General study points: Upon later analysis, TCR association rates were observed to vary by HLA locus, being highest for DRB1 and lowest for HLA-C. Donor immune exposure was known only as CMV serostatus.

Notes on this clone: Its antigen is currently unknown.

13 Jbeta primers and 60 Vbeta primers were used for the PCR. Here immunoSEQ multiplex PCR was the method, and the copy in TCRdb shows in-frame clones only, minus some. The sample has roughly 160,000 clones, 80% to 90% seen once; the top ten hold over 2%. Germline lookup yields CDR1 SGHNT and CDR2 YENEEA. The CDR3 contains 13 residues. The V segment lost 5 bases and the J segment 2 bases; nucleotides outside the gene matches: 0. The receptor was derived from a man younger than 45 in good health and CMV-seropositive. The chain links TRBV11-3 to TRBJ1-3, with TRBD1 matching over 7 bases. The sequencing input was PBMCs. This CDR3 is CASSGTAGNTIYF. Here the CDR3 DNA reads TGTGCCAGCAGCGGGACAGCTGGAAACACCATATATTTT.